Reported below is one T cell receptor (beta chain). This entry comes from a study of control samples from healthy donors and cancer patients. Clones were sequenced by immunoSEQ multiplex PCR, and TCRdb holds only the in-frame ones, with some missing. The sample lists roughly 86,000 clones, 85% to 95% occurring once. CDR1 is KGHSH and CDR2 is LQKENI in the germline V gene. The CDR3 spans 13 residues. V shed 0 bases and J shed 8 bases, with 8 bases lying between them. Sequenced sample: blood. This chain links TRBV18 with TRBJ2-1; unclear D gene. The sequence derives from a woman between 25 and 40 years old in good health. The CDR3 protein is CASSPPSSHEQFF. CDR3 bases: TGTGCCAGCTCACCACCATCCAGTCATGAGCAGTTCTTC.